This T cell receptor beta chain was sequenced for a study of cytomegalovirus exposure and HLA in healthy donors (dated by TCRdb to 2015 to 2018). Some background on the complete study: An earlier analysis of approximately 600 of the donors reported about 290 Gb of sequence data and 117 million unique TCR beta sequences from 150 million to 200 million T cells. About 300 gigabases of sequencing data and 70 million to 100 million unique TCR sequences made up an early release that covered over 550 HLA-typed donors. Of the approximately 400 genotyped donors, less than 85% were placed in the genetic ancestry cluster associated with self-reported Caucasian donors. The aim of the study was to test whether cataloging public T cell receptors could identify signatures of past pathogen exposure. The study profiled the T cell repertoires of around 700 subjects by immunosequencing and related them to cytomegalovirus serostatus. In addition to the first cohort of around 670 subjects, a separate validation cohort of under 150 different subjects was used. To predict cytomegalovirus infection status, the study brought together high-throughput TCR immunosequencing, statistical association of individual TCRs with disease status, and machine learning. In a later analysis, previously published TCR beta repertoires from 550 to 750 donors were re-analyzed and high-resolution HLA genotyping was added so that TCR occurrence patterns could be studied. The later analysis used no new phenotypic data to find candidate immune exposures, relying instead on TCR beta sequences and their occurrence across donors. An earlier analysis of 450 to 750 of the donors used high-throughput TCR beta sequencing to judge whether each TCR beta V gene segment behaved as functional or pseudogenic. Donor age, sex, ethnicity and CMV serostatus were collected together with the repertoire data. In a later genetic analysis, genome-wide SNP genotypes for about 55% of the 666 donors were used, and that subset was treated as a discovery cohort. Every repertoire in the discovery cohort had been generated on one and the same sequencing platform. Both class I and class II loci were covered by HLA typing, at four-digit resolution. Typing coverage varied by locus: 629-630 donors for A, B, C, DRB1 and DQB1; approximately 500 for DQA1; around 570 for DPA1; more than 450 for DPB1. Four to six DR-DQ haplotypes were handled as single units for association and clustering, since linkage in the cohort was strong. Among about 410 genotyped donors of the cohort, an average of around 240,000 unique TCR beta nucleotide sequences was sequenced per donor, of which 15% to 20% were non-productive. Paper-wide results and their limitations: In a later analysis, the rate of TCR association differed among HLA loci, with DRB1 alleles having the most associated TCRs and HLA-C alleles having the fewest. Roughly uniform sequencing depth across donors was assumed in presence/absence analyses, although this assumption may not hold. In both the original and validation cohorts, the classifier was reported to diagnose cytomegalovirus status with high specificity and sensitivity. A later analysis associated around 16,000 TCR beta sequences with specific HLA alleles at a false discovery rate of 0.05. Because counts were too low, about 15 rarely observed V segments, including chromosome 9 orphons, were left out of the earlier analysis of over 550 of the donors. According to the authors, the approach could potentially be generalized to other disease states and immunological phenotypes. A few of the identified cytomegalovirus-associated TCR beta chains were confirmed in vitro to be specific for cytomegalovirus antigens. HLA typing was unavailable for some donors at each locus, so association tests used only the typed subset. Compared with equally common non-associated chains, HLA-associated TCR beta chains in a later analysis were more clonally expanded and had lower generation probabilities. An earlier analysis of 587 of the donors showed that most TCR beta V segments appeared in productive rearrangements either about 90% or about 30% of the time, which broadly matched IMGT annotations. A further reported finding was that TCR beta sequences accurately predicted the HLA-A and HLA-B alleles for most subjects in the first cohort. Only TCR beta chains were sequenced in this cohort, and the absence of alpha or paired-chain data limited detectable features. Strong co-occurrence of HLA alleles, especially DR and DQ, made assigning TCR associations to individual alleles difficult. An association between a missense DCLRE1C variant and V-gene and J-gene trimming of TCR beta chains was found in a later genetic analysis and replicated in an independent cohort. Most TCR sequences were seen in very few donors, while some public TCRs were found in many individuals. A cluster of highly shared sequence variants was judged likely to represent a technical artifact of the sequencing pipeline. Correlated functional status among segregating V segments might be attributable to linkage disequilibrium, but an unknown experimental factor could not be ruled out. According to a later genetic analysis, donors in an Asian-associated ancestry cluster had fewer N-insertions in productive TCRs than the roughly 670-donor mean. According to a later analysis, most CMV-associated TCR beta chains appeared to be HLA-restricted, and the HLA associations seemed to be driven largely by CMV exposure. The only immune exposure information available for the cohort was CMV serostatus. In a later analysis, several top co-occurrence clusters were reported to appear linked to parvovirus B19, influenza, CMV and Epstein-Barr virus. The study listed 164 TCR beta chains as associated with cytomegalovirus.

The cohort comprised fewer than 750 healthy bone marrow donors. At the time of sampling, all cohort members were nominally healthy, though unrecorded immune exposures were likely present. The donor was CMV seropositive and belonged to the group of over 250 seropositive cohort members. A peripheral blood sample was provided by each donor, and peripheral blood mononuclear cells were used for TCR beta sequencing. Genomic DNA extraction from the blood cell samples was performed with the Qiagen DNeasy Blood Extraction Kit. Points on this clone: What this receptor recognizes is not known. Base qualities are not recorded, but no much larger clone differs from it by a single base.

Libraries were made using the immunoSEQ multiplex PCR assay. For the multiplex PCR, a mixture combining 60 forward primers for TCR Vbeta segments and 13 reverse primers for TCR Jbeta segments was used. Amplification of the CDR3 region of rearranged TCR beta genes was performed with a multiplex PCR assay on genomic DNA. The Illumina HiSeq System was used to sequence the amplified TCR beta libraries as 87-base-pair reads. Per the original workflow: In a later analysis, some 80 million unique TCR beta chains were counted across the 500 to 700 repertoires, and around 10 million of these chains were shared by at least two donors. A nearest-neighbor algorithm error-corrected the raw reads and collapsed the reads into unique sequences, merging closely related sequences to remove PCR and sequencing errors. To assign V, D and J gene segments, CDR3 sequences were aligned to IMGT reference sequences. For a sequence to be retained, at least a six-nucleotide match to both a V gene segment and a J gene segment was required. Rearrangements were called productive when the CDR3 lacked stop codons and stayed in frame with V and J; all others were non-productive. Following IMGT convention, CDR3 was defined as the stretch from the second conserved V-encoded cysteine up to the conserved J-encoded phenylalanine. Sequences without an unambiguous match to a single V gene segment were excluded from the earlier analysis of almost 600 of the donors. In an earlier analysis of 587 of the donors, V segments were called functional above 56.7% productive rearrangements and were called segregating when the between-donor standard deviation exceeded 5%. A statistical classification framework was developed to diagnose cytomegalovirus status using the catalog of TCR beta chain sequences. In a later analysis, TCR nucleotide sequences were compared against IMGT/GENE-DB human TR gene sequences so that V and J genes could be assigned. The TCRdist pipeline was used in a later analysis to assign CDR3 sequences and most-parsimonious VDJ recombination scenarios. In a later analysis, each TCR beta chain was defined by its CDR3 amino acid sequence together with its V-gene family, and reads lacking a unique V-gene family were excluded. A later analysis removed several hundred highly shared, low-generation-probability nucleotide sequences to deal with suspected cross-contamination and a sequencing artifact. A later analysis calculated a clonal expansion index for each public chain from normalized within-repertoire ranks of inferred template counts. In a later analysis, generation probabilities were computed using a VDJ recombination model fitted to out-of-frame rearrangements, and the results were checked against IGoR. In a later analysis, hypergeometric tests were used to score TCR-TCR, TCR-HLA and TCR-CMV co-occurrence, with a repertoire-size bias correction applied to TCR pairs. To estimate false discovery rates, a later analysis permuted the HLA or CMV assignments 20 times. A later analysis grouped co-occurring TCRs with DBSCAN, adding TCRdist sequence similarity when clustering within HLA-allele-positive subsets. Repertoires with fewer than 30,000 or more than 120,000 public chains were left out of co-occurrence clustering, as were five repertoires with anomalous nucleotide sharing. Here the immuneACCESS table is served through TCRdb, limited to in-frame sequences with V and J called. Missing clones are a known gap in these copies; in checked studies unresolved V genes cover under half, and the rest lacks a known reason. V and J calls and clone size are those listed in that table; D and trimming were worked out from the DNA. The sample profile shows about 62,000 clones; approximately 71% of them were found once. The top ten hold about 7.8% of the sample.

Input material: PBMCs. This TCR was recovered from a man aged 55 to 70 in good health and CMV-seropositive.

The DNA sequence is given as TGTGCCAGCAGCTCCCCCTCGACTAGCGGGAGCTACAATGAGCAGTTCTTC. This is translated as CASSSPSTSGSYNEQFF. The V and J genes are TRBV11-3 and TRBJ2-1, with TRBD2 identical over 12 junction bases. The germline V gene encodes CDR1 SGHNT and CDR2 YENEEA. Ends trimmed: V by 4 bases, J by 3 bases; bases unmatched to a gene: 7. The CDR3, cysteine through phenylalanine, is 17 amino acids long. Of all the DNA, just the CDR3 is kept, 51 bases in frame from base 1.